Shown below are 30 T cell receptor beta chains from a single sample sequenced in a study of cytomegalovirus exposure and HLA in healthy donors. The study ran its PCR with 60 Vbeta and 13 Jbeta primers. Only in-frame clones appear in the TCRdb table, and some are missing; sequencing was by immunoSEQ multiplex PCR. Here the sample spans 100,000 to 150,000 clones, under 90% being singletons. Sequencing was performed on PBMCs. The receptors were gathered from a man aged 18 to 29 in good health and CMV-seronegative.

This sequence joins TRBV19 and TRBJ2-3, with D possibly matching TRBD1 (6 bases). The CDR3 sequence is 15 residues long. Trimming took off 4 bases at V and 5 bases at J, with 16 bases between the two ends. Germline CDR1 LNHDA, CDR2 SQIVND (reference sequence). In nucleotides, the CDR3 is TGTGCCAGTAGTAACGACAGGCCGGGAAGAGATACGCAGTATTTT. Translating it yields CASSNDRPGRDTQYF.

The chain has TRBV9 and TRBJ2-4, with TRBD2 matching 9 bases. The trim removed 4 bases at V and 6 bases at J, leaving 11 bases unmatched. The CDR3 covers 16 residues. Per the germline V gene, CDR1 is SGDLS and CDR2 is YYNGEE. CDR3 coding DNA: TGTGCCAGCAGCCACAATAGCGGGGGTGGCGGAAACATTCAGTACTTC. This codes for CASSHNSGGGGNIQYF.

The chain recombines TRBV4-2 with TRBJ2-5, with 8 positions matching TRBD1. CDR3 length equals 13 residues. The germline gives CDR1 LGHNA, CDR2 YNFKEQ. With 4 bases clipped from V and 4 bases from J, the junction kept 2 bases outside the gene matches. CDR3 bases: TGTGCCAGCAGCCCCGACAGGGGAGAGACCCAGTACTTC. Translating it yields CASSPDRGETQYF.

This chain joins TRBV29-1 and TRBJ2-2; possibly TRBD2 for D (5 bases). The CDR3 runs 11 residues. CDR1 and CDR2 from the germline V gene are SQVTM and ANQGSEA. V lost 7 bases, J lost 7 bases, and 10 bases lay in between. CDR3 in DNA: TGCAGCGGAGGGCACGGCGGGGAGCTGTTTTTT. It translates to CSGGHGGELFF.

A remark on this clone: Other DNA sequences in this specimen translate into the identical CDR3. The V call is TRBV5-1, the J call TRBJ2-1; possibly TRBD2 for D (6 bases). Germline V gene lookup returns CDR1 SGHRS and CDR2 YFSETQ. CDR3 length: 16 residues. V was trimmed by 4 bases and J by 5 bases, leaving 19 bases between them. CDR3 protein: CASSPQAGYGNNEQFF. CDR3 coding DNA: TGCGCCAGCAGCCCCCAGGCGGGGTACGGTAACAATGAGCAGTTCTTC.

In DNA, the CDR3 is TGCGCCAGCAGTCAACCCGACAGGGATGGCTTTTTGGGCTACACCTTC. Protein product: CASSQPDRDGFLGYTF. The rearrangement uses TRBV23-1 and TRBJ1-2; TRBD1 matches at 7 bases. TRBV23-1 is designated an ORF whose function remains uncertain. This CDR3 spans 16 amino acids. V shed 2 bases and J 8 bases; nucleotides not matched to a gene: 14.

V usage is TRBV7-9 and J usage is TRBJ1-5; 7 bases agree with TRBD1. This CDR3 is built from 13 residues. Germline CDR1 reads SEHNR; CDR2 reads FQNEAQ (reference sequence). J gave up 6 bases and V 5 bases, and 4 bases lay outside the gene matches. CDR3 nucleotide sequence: TGTGCCAGCAGCGCGACAGGGACTCAGCCCCAGCATTTT. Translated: CASSATGTQPQHF.

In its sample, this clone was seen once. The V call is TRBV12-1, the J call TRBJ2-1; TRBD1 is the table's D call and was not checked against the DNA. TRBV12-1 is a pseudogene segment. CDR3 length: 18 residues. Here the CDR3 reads CASSALATRDRIKNEQFF. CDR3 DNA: TGTGCCAGCAGCGCTTTGGCAACCCGGGACAGGATTAAAAATGAGCAGTTCTTC.

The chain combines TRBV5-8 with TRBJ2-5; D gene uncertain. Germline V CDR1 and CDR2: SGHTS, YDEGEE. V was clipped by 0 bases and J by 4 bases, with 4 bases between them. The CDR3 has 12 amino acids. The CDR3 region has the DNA TGTGCCAGCAGCTTGGCGGGAGAGACCCAGTACTTC. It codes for CASSLAGETQYF.

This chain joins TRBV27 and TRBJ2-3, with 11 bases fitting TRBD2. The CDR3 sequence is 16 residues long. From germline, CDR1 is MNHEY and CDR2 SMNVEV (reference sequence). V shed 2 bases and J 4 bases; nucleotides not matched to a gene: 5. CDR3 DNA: TGTGCCAGCAGTTTACTTTCTAGCGGGGGGCCAGATACGCAGTATTTT. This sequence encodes CASSLLSSGGPDTQYF.

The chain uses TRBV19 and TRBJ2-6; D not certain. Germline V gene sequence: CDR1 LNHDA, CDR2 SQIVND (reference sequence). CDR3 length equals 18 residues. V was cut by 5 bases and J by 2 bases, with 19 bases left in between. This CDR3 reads CASSPLWKRATGANVLTF. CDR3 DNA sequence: TGTGCCAGTAGTCCCCTTTGGAAGAGAGCGACTGGGGCCAACGTCCTGACTTTC.

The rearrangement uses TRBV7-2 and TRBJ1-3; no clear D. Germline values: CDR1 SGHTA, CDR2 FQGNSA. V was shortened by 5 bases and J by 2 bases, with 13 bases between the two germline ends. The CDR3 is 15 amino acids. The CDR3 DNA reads TGTGCCAGCAGCCCAGGCCAGCTTGCTGGAAACACCATATATTTT. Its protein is CASSPGQLAGNTIYF.

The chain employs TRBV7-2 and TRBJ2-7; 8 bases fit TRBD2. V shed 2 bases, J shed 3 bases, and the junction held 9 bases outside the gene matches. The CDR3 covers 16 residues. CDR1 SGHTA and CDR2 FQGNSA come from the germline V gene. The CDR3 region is CASSLRGGQLGYEQYF. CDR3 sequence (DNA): TGTGCCAGCAGCTTACGCGGGGGGCAATTAGGCTACGAGCAGTACTTC.

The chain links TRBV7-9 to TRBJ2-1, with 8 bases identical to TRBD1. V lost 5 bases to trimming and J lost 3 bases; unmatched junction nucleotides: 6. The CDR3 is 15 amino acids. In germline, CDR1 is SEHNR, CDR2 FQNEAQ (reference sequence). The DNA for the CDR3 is TGTGCCAGCAGCAACCGGGACAGGATCTACAATGAGCAGTTCTTC. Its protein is CASSNRDRIYNEQFF.

This chain's CDR3 is CASSLPTGGDGYTF. CDR3 DNA: TGTGCCAGCAGTTTACCGACAGGGGGCGATGGCTACACCTTC. The chain joins TRBV28 to TRBJ1-2; 10 positions agree with TRBD1. This CDR3 region has 14 residues. Trimming at V came to 2 bases and at J to 6 bases, leaving 3 bases not matched to a gene. Germline CDR1 and CDR2: MDHEN and SYDVKM.

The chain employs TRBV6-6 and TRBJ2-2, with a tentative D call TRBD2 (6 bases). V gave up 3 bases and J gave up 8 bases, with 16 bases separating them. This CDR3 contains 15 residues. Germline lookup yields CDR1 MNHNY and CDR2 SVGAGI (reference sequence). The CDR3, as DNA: TGTGCCAGCAGTTATGGTAGCGGCCCCACGGGGGAGCTGTTTTTT. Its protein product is CASSYGSGPTGELFF.

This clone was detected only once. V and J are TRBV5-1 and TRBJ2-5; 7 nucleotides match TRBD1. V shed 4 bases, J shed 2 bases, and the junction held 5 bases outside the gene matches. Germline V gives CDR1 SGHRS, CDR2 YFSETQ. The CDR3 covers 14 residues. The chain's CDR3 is CASSIGQAQETQYF. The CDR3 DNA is TGCGCCAGCAGCATCGGACAGGCACAAGAGACCCAGTACTTC.

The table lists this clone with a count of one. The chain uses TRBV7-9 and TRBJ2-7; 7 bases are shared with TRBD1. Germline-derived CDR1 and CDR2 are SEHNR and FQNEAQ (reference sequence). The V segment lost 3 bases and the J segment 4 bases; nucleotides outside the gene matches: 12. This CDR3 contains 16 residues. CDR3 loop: CASSFGQIQGPYEQYF. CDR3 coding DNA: TGTGCCAGCAGCTTTGGCCAAATACAGGGGCCGTACGAGCAGTACTTC.

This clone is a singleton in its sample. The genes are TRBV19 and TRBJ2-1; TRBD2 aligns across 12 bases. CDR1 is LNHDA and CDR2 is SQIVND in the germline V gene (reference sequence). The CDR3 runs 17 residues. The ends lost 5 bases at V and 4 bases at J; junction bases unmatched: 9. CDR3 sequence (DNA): TGTGCCAGTAGTTCCTTGACTAGCGGGAGAGAATACAATGAGCAGTTCTTC. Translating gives CASSSLTSGREYNEQFF.

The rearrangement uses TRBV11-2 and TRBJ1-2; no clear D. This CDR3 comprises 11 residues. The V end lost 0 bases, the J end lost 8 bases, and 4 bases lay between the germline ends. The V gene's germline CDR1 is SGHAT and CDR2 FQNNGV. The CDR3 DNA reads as TGTGCCAGCAGCTTAGATCAAGGCTACACCTTC. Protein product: CASSLDQGYTF. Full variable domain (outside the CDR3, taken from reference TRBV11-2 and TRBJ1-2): EAGVAQSPRYKIIEKRQSVAFWCNPISGHATLYWYQQILGQGPKLLIQFQNNGVVDDSQLPKDRFSAERLKGVDSTLKIQPAKLEDSAVYLCASSLDQGYTFGSGTRLTVV.

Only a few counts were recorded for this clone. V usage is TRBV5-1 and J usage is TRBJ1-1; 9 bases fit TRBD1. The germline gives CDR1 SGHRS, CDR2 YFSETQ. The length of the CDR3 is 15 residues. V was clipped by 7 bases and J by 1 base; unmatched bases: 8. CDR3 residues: CASQKTQGANTEAFF. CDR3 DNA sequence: TGCGCCAGCCAGAAGACACAGGGGGCGAACACTGAAGCTTTCTTT.

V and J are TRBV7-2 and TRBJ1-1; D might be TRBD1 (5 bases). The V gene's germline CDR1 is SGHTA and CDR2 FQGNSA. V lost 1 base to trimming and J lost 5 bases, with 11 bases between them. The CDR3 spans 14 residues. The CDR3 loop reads CASSLGGLDTEAFF. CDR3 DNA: TGTGCCAGCAGCTTAGGGGGCTTGGATACTGAAGCTTTCTTT.

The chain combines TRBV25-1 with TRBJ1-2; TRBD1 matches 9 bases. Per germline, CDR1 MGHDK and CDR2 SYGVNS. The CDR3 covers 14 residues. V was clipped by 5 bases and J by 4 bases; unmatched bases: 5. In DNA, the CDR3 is TGTGCCAGCAGTAAAGGACAGGGGAGCTATGGCTACACCTTC. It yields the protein CASSKGQGSYGYTF.

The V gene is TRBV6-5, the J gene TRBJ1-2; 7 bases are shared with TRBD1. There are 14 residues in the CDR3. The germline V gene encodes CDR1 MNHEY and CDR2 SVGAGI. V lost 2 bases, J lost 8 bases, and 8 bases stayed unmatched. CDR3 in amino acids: CASSYATGAEGYTF. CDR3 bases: TGTGCCAGCAGTTACGCTACAGGGGCGGAGGGCTACACCTTC.

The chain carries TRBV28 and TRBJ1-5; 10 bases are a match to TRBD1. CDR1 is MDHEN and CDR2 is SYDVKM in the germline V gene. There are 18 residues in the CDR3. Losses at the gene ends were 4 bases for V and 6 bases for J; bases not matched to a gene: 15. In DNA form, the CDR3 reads TGTGCCAGCAGTTACCCCGGGACAGGGGTTGCAGTGGTTCAGCCCCAGCATTTT. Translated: CASSYPGTGVAVVQPQHF.

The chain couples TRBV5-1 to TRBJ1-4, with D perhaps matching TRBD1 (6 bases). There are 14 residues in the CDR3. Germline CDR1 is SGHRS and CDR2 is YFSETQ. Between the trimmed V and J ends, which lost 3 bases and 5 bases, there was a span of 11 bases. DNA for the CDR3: TGCGCCAGCAGCTCTGCAGGGGTGAATGAAAAACTGTTTTTT. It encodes CASSSAGVNEKLFF. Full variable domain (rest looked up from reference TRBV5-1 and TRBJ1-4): KAGVTQTPRYLIKTRGQQVTLSCSPISGHRSVSWYQQTPGQGLQFLFEYFSETQRNKGNFPGRFSGRQFSNSRSEMNVSTLELGDSALYLCASSSAGVNEKLFFGSGTQLSVL.

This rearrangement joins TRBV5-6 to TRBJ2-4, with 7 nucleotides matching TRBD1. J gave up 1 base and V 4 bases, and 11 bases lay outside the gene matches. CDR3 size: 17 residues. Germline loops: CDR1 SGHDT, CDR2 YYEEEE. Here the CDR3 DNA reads TGTGCCAGCAGCGCCCTAACAGGGGACGCGGCCAAAAACATTCAGTACTTC. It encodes CASSALTGDAAKNIQYF.

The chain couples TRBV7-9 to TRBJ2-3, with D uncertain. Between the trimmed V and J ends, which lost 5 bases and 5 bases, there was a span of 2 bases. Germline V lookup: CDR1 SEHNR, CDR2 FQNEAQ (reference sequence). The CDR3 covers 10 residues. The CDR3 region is CASSLDTQYF. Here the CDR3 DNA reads TGTGCCAGCAGCCTAGATACGCAGTATTTT.

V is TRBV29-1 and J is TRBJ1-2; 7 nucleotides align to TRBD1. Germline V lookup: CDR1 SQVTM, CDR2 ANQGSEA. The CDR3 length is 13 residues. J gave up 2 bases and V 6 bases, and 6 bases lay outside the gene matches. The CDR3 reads CSVDLGQNYGYTF. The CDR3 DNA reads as TGCAGCGTGGACTTGGGACAGAACTATGGCTACACCTTC.

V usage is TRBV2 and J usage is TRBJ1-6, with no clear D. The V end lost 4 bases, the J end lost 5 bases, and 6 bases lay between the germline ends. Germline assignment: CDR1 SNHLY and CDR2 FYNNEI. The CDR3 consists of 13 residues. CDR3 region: CASSAVDNSPLHF. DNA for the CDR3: TGTGCCAGCAGTGCGGTGGATAATTCACCCCTCCACTTT.